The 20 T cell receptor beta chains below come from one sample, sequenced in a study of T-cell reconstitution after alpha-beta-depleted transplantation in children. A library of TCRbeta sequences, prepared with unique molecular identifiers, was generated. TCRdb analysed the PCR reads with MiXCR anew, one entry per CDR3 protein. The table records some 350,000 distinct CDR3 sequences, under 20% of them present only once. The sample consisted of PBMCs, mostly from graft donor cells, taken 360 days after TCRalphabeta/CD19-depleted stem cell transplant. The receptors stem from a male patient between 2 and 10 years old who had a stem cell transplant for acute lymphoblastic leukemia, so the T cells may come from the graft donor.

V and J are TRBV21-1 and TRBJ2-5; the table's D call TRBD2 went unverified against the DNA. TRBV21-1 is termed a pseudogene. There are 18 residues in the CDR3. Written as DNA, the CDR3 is TGTGCCAGCAGCAAAGCGCGATCTAGCGGGAGAGATAAAGAGACCCAGTACTTC. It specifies CASSKARSSGRDKETQYF.

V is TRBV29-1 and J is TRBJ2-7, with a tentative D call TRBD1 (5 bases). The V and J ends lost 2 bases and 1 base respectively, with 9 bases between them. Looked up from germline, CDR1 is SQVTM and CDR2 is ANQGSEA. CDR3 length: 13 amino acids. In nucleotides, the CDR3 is TGCAGCGTTGAATCCCCAGGGTCCTACGAGCAGTACTTC. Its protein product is CSVESPGSYEQYF.

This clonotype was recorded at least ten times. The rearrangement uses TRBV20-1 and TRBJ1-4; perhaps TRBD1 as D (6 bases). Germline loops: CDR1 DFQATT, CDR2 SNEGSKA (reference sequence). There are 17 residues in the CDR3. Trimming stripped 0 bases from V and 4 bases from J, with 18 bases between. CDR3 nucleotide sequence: TGCAGTGCTAGAGATCTCCGTACACAGGGCCTTAATGAAAAACTGTTTTTT. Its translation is CSARDLRTQGLNEKLFF.

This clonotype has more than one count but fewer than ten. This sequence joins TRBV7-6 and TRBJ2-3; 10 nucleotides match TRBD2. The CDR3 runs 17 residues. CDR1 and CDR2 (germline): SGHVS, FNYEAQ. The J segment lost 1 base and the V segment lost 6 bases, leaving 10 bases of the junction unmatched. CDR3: CASSRKVAGGRTDTQYF. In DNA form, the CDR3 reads TGTGCCAGCAGTCGTAAAGTAGCGGGAGGCCGCACAGATACGCAGTATTTT.

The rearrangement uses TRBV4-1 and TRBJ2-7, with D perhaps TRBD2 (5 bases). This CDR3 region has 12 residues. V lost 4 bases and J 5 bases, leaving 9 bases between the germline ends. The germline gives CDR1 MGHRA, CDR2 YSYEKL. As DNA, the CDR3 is TGCGCCAGCAGCCCCGAGGGAGACGAGCAGTACTTC. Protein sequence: CASSPEGDEQYF.

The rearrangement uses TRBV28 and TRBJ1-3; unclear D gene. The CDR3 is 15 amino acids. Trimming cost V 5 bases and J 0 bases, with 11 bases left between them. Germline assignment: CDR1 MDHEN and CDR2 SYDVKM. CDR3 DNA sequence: TGTGCCAGCAGTCCTCCGGCCAGCTCTGGAAACACCATATATTTT. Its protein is CASSPPASSGNTIYF.

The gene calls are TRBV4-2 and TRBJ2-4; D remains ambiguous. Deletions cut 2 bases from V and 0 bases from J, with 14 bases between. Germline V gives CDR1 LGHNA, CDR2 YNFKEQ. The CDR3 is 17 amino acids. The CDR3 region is CASSQPDSTLAKNIQYF. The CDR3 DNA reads TGTGCCAGCAGCCAACCTGACTCAACTCTAGCCAAAAACATTCAGTACTTC.

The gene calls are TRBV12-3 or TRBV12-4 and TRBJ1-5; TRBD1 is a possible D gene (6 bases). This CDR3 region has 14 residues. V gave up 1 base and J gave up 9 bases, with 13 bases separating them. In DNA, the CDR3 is TGTGCCAGCAGTTTAGGACAGGTCGTAGGGCCCCAGCATTTT. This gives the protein CASSLGQVVGPQHF.

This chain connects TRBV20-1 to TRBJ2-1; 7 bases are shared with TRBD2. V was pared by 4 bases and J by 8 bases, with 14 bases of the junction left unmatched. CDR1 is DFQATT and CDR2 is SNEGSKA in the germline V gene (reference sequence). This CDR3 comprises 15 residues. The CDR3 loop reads CSAKSRTSLLDEQFF. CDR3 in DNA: TGCAGTGCTAAATCCCGGACTAGTCTTCTGGATGAGCAGTTCTTC.

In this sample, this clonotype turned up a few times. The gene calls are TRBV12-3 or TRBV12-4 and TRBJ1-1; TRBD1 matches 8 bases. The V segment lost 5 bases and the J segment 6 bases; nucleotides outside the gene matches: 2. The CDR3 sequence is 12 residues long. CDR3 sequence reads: CASSPQGAEAFF. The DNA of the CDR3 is TGTGCCAGCAGTCCACAGGGGGCTGAAGCTTTCTTT.

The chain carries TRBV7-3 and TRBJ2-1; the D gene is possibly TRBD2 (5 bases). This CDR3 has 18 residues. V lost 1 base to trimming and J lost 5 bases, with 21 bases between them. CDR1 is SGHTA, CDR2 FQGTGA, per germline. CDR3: CASSLRFDGLAEDNEQFF. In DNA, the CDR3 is TGTGCCAGCAGCTTAAGGTTCGATGGGCTAGCCGAAGACAATGAGCAGTTCTTC.

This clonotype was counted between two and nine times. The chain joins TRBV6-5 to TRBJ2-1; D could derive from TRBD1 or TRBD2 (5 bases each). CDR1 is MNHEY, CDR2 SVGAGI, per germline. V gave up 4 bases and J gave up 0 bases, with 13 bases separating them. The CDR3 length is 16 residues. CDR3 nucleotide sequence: TGTGCCAGCAGTTCGACCGGGACCCGCTCCTACAATGAGCAGTTCTTC. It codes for CASSSTGTRSYNEQFF.

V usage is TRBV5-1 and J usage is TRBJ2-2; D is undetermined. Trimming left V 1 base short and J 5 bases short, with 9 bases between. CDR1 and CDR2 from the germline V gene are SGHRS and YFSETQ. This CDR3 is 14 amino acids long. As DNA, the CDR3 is TGCGCCAGCAGCTTGTTAATCCCTACCGGGGAGCTGTTTTTT. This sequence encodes CASSLLIPTGELFF.

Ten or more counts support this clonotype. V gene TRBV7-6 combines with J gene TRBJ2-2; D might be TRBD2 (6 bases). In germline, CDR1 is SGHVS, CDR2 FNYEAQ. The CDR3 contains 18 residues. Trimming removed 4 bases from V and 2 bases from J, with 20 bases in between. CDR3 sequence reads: CASSSPYGGPYNTGELFF. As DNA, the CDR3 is TGTGCCAGCAGCTCCCCTTACGGGGGACCTTACAACACCGGGGAGCTGTTTTTT.

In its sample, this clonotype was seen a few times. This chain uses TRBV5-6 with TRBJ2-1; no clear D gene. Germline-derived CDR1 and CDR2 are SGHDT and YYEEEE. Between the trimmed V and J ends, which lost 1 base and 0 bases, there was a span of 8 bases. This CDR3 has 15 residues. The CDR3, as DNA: TGTGCCAGCAGCTTGTGGCGGAGCTCCTACAATGAGCAGTTCTTC. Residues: CASSLWRSSYNEQFF.

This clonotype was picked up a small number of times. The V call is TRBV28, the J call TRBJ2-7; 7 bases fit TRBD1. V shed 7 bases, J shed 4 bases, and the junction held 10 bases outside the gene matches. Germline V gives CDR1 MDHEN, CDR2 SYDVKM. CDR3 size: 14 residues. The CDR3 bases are TGTGCCAGCATCAGGGCTAGGGGGCTGTACGAGCAGTACTTC. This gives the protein CASIRARGLYEQYF.

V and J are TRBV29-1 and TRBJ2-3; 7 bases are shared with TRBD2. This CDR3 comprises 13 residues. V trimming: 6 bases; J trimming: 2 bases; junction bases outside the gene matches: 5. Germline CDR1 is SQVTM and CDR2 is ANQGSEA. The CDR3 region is CSVRTRLTDTQYF. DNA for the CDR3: TGCAGCGTCCGGACTAGACTCACAGATACGCAGTATTTT.

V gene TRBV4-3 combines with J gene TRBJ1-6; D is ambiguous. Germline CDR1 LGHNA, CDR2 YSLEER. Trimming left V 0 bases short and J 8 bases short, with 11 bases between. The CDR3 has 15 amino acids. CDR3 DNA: TGCGCCAGCAGCCAAGACAGGAGGAACGATTCACCCCTCCACTTT. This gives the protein CASSQDRRNDSPLHF.

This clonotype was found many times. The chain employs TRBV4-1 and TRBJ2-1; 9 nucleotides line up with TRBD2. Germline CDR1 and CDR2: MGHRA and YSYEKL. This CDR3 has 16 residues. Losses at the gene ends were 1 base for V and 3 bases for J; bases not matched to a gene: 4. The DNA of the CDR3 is TGCGCCAGCAGCCAAGTTATTAGCGGGGGCTACAATGAGCAGTTCTTC. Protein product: CASSQVISGGYNEQFF.

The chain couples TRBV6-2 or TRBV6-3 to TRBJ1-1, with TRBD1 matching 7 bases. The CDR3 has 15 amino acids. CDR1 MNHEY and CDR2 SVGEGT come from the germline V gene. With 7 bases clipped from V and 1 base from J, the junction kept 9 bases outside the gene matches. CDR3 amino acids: CASTLRGGANTEAFF. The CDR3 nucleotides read TGTGCCAGCACTCTACGAGGGGGCGCGAACACTGAAGCTTTCTTT.